The rows below give T cell receptor beta chains drawn from one sample of a study of OX40 agonist ivuxolimab in advanced cancers. Profiled with immunoSEQ multiplex PCR; TCRdb holds only in-frame clones, not every one. The sample holds tens of thousands of clones, 80% to 90% seen once. The sample in question was CD4+ or CD8+ T cells sorted from blood, obtained in a trial of the OX40 agonist ivuxolimab. The receptors come from an adult with an advanced solid tumor such as melanoma, head and neck, liver or kidney cancer. Each CDR3 is given with its conserved first and last residue. Each record gives: D gene, CDR3 length, J gene, V gene, clone size, CDR3 DNA, CDR3 protein. D genes are given only for firm matches. A clone size is listed for some rows: how often the clone was seen (once, few, many), or a class if it is expanded.

>NA|14|TRBJ1-1|TRBV27|NA
TGTGCCAGCAGTTTTGCAGGGGTAAACACTGAAGCTTTCTTT
CASSFAGVNTEAFF
>NA|13|TRBJ1-5|TRBV7-2|few
TGTGCCAGCAGCCGACAGAATAATCAGCCCCAGCATTTT
CASSRQNNQPQHF
>NA|14|TRBJ2-1|TRBV18|NA
TGTGCCAGCTCACCAGGGGGGGGCTTGAATGAGCAGTTCTTC
CASSPGGGLNEQFF
>NA|12|TRBJ2-3|TRBV29-1|NA
TGCAGCGTTCGGAGCGGAGGAGATACGCAGTATTTT
CSVRSGGDTQYF
>NA|10|TRBJ2-5|TRBV20-1|NA
TGCAGTGCCGGCCAGGGGACCCAGTACTTC
CSAGQGTQYF
>TRBD2|15|TRBJ2-3|TRBV10-3|NA
TGTGCCATCAGCCCCGGGACTAGCAACACAGATACGCAGTATTTT
CAISPGTSNTDTQYF
>NA|15|TRBJ1-2|TRBV6-6|once
TGTGCCAGCAGTTACCCGGGGGAGGGCAGCTATGGCTACACCTTC
CASSYPGEGSYGYTF
>TRBD1|15|TRBJ2-2|TRBV19|NA
TGTGCCAGTGACCGACAGGGTGGGAGCTTAGGGGAGCTGTTTTTT
CASDRQGGSLGELFF
>TRBD2|15|TRBJ2-2|TRBV6-5|once
TGTGCCAGCAGCCCAGCGGGAGCTGGCACCGGGGAGCTGTTTTTT
CASSPAGAGTGELFF
>TRBD1|12|TRBJ2-7|TRBV29-1|NA
TGCAGCGCAGCACAGGGGATCTACGAGCAGTACTTC
CSAAQGIYEQYF
>TRBD1|16|TRBJ1-5|TRBV6-1|few
TGTGCCAGCAGTGAAGCCGGGACAGGGCCTAGGCAGCCCCAGCATTTT
CASSEAGTGPRQPQHF
>NA|15|TRBJ1-3|TRBV5-6|NA
TGTGCCAGCAGCTTAAGGGTGTCGGGCAGAAACACCATATATTTT
CASSLRVSGRNTIYF
>NA|16|TRBJ2-3|TRBV11-2|NA
TGTGCCAGCAGCTTAAAACCGGGGGTGAGCACAGATACGCAGTATTTT
CASSLKPGVSTDTQYF
>NA|15|TRBJ1-5|TRBV19|NA
TGTGCCAGTAGTATCCAACAATATAGCAATCAGCCCCAGCATTTT
CASSIQQYSNQPQHF
>NA|13|TRBJ1-1|TRBV5-1|once
TGCGCCAGCAGCTTGGCCATGGGCACTGAAGCTTTCTTT
CASSLAMGTEAFF
>NA|17|TRBJ1-3|TRBV19|NA
TGTGCCAGTAGTATCTCAGGGCGCGAGGCTTCTGGAAACACCATATATTTT
CASSISGREASGNTIYF
>NA|16|TRBJ1-2|TRBV2|NA
TGTGCCAGCAGTGAACGGGGTGGAGGGGTCGACTATGGCTACACCTTC
CASSERGGGVDYGYTF
>NA|15|TRBJ1-5|TRBV6-5|NA
TGTGCCAGCAGATTTAACAGGGATAGCAATCAGCCCCAGCATTTT
CASRFNRDSNQPQHF
>NA|13|TRBJ1-4|TRBV27|NA
TGTGCCAGCAGTTTGGGCAGAAATGAAAAACTGTTTTTT
CASSLGRNEKLFF
>NA|13|TRBJ1-3|TRBV9|NA
TGTGCCAGCAGCGTCGAGGGTGGAAACACCATATATTTT
CASSVEGGNTIYF
>NA|11|TRBJ2-7|TRBV20-1|NA
TGCAGTGCTAGTCAGGGTCCGGAGCAGTACTTC
CSASQGPEQYF
>NA|15|TRBJ1-6|TRBV18|NA
TGTGCCAGCTCACCGATTAACCTAGCAGGTTCACCCCTCCACTTT
CASSPINLAGSPLHF
>NA|15|TRBJ1-1|TRBV10-3|NA
TGTGCCATCAGTGAGTCATCAGCTATGAACACTGAAGCTTTCTTT
CAISESSAMNTEAFF
>TRBD1|14|TRBJ2-5|TRBV6-1|NA
TGTGCCAGCAACGACAGGGGGGGGCAAGAGACCCAGTACTTC
CASNDRGGQETQYF
>NA|16|TRBJ1-5|TRBV7-9|NA
TGTGCCAGCAGCTTAGGGGGTGCTCCTAGCAATCAGCCCCAGCATTTT
CASSLGGAPSNQPQHF
>NA|16|TRBJ1-2|TRBV9|NA
TGTGCCAGCAGCGCCCATTATGCCGGTGGGAACTATGGCTACACCTTC
CASSAHYAGGNYGYTF
>NA|13|TRBJ1-1|TRBV25-1|NA
TGTGCCACCGCCGGGAGGTCGGACACTGAAGCTTTCTTT
CATAGRSDTEAFF
>NA|15|TRBJ2-4|TRBV11-2|NA
TGTGCCAGCTCTAGGGGGGGAGGAGGCAAAAACATTCAGTACTTC
CASSRGGGGKNIQYF
>NA|13|TRBJ1-2|TRBV15|NA
TGTGCCACCAGCAGAGATCTGGGATCTGGCTACACCTTC
CATSRDLGSGYTF
>NA|14|TRBJ1-5|TRBV28|once
TGTGCCAGCAGTTTTAGGACCCGAAGGGAGCCCCAGCATTTT
CASSFRTRREPQHF
>TRBD1|17|TRBJ2-5|TRBV30|NA
TGTGCCTGGAGTGAAGACCGCAGGGGGCCTTTGGGGGAGACCCAGTACTTC
CAWSEDRRGPLGETQYF
>TRBD1|14|TRBJ1-5|TRBV5-1|NA
TGCGCCAGCAGCCCAGGGACAGGGAATCAGCCCCAGCATTTT
CASSPGTGNQPQHF